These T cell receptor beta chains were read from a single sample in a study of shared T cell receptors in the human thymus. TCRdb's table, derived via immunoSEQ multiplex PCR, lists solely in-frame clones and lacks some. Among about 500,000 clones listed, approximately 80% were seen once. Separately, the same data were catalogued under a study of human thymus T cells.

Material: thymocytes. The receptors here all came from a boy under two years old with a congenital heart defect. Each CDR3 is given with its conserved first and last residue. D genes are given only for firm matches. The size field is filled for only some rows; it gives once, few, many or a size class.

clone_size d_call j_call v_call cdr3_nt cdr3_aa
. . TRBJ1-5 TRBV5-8 TGTGCCAGCAGCACCGGACTGGGGAAAAGCAATCAGCCCCAGCATTTT CASSTGLGKSNQPQHF
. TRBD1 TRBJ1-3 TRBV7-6 TGTGCCAGCAGCTGGGGCCCCAGGGGGAGCTCTGGAAACACCATATATTTT CASSWGPRGSSGNTIYF
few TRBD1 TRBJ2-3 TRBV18 TGTGCCAGCTCACCGGTGTTGGCGGGACAGGGCCGCGGATATACGCAGTATTTT CASSPVLAGQGRGYTQYF
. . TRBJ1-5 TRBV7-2 TGTGCCAGCAGCTTAGTAAATGGGGCCTATTCCAATCAGCCCCAGCATTTT CASSLVNGAYSNQPQHF
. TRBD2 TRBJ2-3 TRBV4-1 TGCGCCAGCAGCCTTGGGGGAGCGGGAGCCACAGATACGCAGTATTTT CASSLGGAGATDTQYF
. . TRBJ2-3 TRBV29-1 TGCAGCGTTGACCAGGGGCGCACAGATACGCAGTATTTT CSVDQGRTDTQYF
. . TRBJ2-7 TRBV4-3 TGCGCCAGCAGCCAAGATCGTAGCAGGAGGGGTCCCTACGAGCAGTACTTC CASSQDRSRRGPYEQYF
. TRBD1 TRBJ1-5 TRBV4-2 TGTGCCAGCAGCCAAGATAAGGGTGAGACAGGGAGGTACGAAAGCAATCAGCCCCAGCATTTT CASSQDKGETGRYESNQPQHF
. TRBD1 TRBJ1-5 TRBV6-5 TGTGCCAGCAGTCCGGGACAGGGGGCTAGACAGCCCCAGCATTTT CASSPGQGARQPQHF
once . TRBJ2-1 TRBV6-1 TGTGCCAGCAGTGAAGCGCTGAGGAGTAATGAGCAGTTCTTC CASSEALRSNEQFF
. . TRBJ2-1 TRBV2 TGTGCCAGCAGTGAAGCGCTCCACACGGAGTATGATGAGCAGTTCTTC CASSEALHTEYDEQFF
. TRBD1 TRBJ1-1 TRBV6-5 TGTGCCAGCAGCAACAGGGGACGGGGTTCAGCTTTCTTT CASSNRGRGSAFF
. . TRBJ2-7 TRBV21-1 TGTGCCAGTATAGCGGGAGGGCCCCCTTCCTACGAGCAGTACTTC CASIAGGPPSYEQYF
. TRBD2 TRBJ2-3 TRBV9 TGTGCCAGCAGCGAAAGGGGATTAGGACTAGCGTATTTT CASSERGLGLAYF
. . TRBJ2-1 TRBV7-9 TGTGCCAGCAGCCCCCAGGCAGGGGCGGCAACATCGTTCTTC CASSPQAGAATSFF
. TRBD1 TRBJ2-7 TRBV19 TGTGCCAGTTCGACAGGGGATACCTACGAGCAGTACTTC CASSTGDTYEQYF
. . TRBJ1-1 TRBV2 TGTGCCAGCAGTGAAGCACGACAGCTATATACTGAAGCTTTCTTT CASSEARQLYTEAFF
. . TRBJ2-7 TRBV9 TGTGCCAGCAGCGTAGCCCTCTCGGAGGGCAGTGGGCCCTACGAGCAGTACTTC CASSVALSEGSGPYEQYF
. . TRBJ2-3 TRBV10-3 TGTGCCGTCAGGGGCACCACAGATACGCAGTATTTT CAVRGTTDTQYF
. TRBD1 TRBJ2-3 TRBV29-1 TGCAGCGTTGGCCCCACCGGGACAGGGTGTGCAGATACGCAGTATTTT CSVGPTGTGCADTQYF
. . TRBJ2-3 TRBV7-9 TGTGCCAGCAGCTCGTCTGGGGGGGCGGGAGATACGCAGTATTTT CASSSSGGAGDTQYF
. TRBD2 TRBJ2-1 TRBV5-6 TGTGCCAGCAGCTCCCTCCTAGCGGGCGACTACAATGAGCAGTTCTTC CASSSLLAGDYNEQFF
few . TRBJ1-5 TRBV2 TGTGCCAGCAGTGAAGCCGCGGGGATTAGCAATCAGCCCCAGCATTTT CASSEAAGISNQPQHF
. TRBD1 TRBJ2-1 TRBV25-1 TGTGCCAGCAGTGGGACAGGGGGGAATGAGCAGTTCTTC CASSGTGGNEQFF
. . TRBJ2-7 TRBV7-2 TGTGCCAGCACCCCTATAGGTGTAGCGACCTTAACCTACGAGCAGTACTTC CASTPIGVATLTYEQYF
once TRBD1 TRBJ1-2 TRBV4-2 TGTGCCAGCAGCCAAGAGGCAGGGGGCGACTATGGCTACCCCTTC CASSQEAGGDYGYPF
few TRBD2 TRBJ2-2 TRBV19 TGTGCCAGTAGTACCCAGGGACTAGCGGTCGGGGAGCTGTTTTTT CASSTQGLAVGELFF